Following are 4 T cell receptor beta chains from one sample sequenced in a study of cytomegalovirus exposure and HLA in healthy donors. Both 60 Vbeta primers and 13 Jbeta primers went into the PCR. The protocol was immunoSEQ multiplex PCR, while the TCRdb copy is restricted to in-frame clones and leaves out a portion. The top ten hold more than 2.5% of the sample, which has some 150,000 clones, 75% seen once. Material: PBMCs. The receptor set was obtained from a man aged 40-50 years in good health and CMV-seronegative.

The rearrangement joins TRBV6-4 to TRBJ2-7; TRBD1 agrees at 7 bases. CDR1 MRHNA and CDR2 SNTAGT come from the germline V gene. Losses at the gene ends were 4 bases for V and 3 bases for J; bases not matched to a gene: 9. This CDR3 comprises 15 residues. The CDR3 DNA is TGTGCCAGCAGTGGACCATACGACAGGGACTACGAGCAGTACTTC. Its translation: CASSGPYDRDYEQYF.

CDR3 in DNA: TGTGCCAGCAGCGTAGCTTCATCTGGCCCCTACGAGCAGTACTTC. This encodes CASSVASSGPYEQYF. V and J are TRBV9 and TRBJ2-7; D gene uncertain. The CDR3 loop spans 15 amino acids. The V gene's germline CDR1 is SGDLS and CDR2 YYNGEE. V lost 0 bases to trimming and J lost 2 bases, with 12 bases between them.

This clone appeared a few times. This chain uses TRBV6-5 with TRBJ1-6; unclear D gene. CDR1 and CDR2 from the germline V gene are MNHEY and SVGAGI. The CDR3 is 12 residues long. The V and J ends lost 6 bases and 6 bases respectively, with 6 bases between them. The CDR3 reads CASSLANSPLHF. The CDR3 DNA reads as TGTGCCAGCAGCCTAGCTAATTCACCCCTCCACTTT.

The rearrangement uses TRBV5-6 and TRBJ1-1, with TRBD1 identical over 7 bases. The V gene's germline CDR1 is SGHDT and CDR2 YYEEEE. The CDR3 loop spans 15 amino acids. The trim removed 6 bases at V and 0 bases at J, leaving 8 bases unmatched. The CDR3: CASTNDRAMNTEAFF. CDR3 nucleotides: TGTGCCAGCACCAATGACAGGGCGATGAACACTGAAGCTTTCTTT.